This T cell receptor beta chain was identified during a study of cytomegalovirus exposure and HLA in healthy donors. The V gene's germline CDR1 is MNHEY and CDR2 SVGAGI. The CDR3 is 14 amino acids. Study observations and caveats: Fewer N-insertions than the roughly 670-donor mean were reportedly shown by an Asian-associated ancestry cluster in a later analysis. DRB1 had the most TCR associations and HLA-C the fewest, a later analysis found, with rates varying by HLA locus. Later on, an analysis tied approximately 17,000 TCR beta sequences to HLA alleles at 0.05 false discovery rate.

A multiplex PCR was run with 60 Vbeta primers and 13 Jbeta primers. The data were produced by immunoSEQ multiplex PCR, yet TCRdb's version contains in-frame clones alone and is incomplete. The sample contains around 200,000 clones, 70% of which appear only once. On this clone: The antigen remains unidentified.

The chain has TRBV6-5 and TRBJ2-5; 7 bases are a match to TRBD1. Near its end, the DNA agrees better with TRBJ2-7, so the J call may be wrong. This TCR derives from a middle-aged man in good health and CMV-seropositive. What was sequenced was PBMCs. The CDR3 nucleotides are TGTGCCAGCAGTACAAGTCAGGGGGCCTACGAGCAGTACTTC. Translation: CASSTSQGAYEQYF.